This T cell receptor (beta chain) originates from a study of blood T cell repertoires in COVID-19. The CDR3 extends over 12 amino acids. Germline CDR1 and CDR2: MNHNS and SASEGT. The ends were cut back, 1 base at V and 7 bases at J, with 7 bases in the middle. Repertoires were generated with immunoSEQ multiplex PCR, while TCRdb's copy carries only in-frame clones and drops some. The profile shows around 60,000 clones, roughly 74% of them singletons. Sequenced: peripheral blood. The V call is TRBV6-1, the J call TRBJ1-1; D is unclear. The TCR originated in a woman at least 80 years old with acute or convalescent COVID-19. CDR3 sequence: CASSEVVSEAFF. CDR3 bases: TGTGCCAGCAGTGAAGTGGTGAGTGAAGCTTTCTTT.